Below are 24 T cell receptor beta chains sequenced from a single sample in a study of CD8 T cells in Susac syndrome. Random hexamers were used to reverse transcribe an amount of roughly 0.45 to 1 ug RNA. TCRdb used MiXCR to reprocess the immunoSEQ multiplex PCR reads, holding one entry per CDR3 protein. The sample consists of under 150,000 distinct CDR3 sequences, less than 95% of them appearing once. Sequenced sample: CD4+ T cells from PBMCs. All receptors derive from a human donor with multiple sclerosis.

V and J are TRBV2 and TRBJ2-7; D is possibly TRBD1 (5 bases). CDR3 length: 15 residues. Trimming removed 5 bases at V and 0 bases at J, with 14 bases between. Per the germline V gene, CDR1 is SNHLY and CDR2 is FYNNEI. CDR3 DNA sequence: TGTGCCAGCAGTCCGACAGAATTAACCTCCTACGAGCAGTACTTC. Protein sequence: CASSPTELTSYEQYF.

The J gene is TRBJ1-1, the V gene TRBV20-1, with unresolved D. The V and J ends lost 4 bases and 1 base respectively, with 10 bases between them. Per germline, CDR1 DFQATT and CDR2 SNEGSKA (reference sequence). The CDR3 has 13 amino acids. The CDR3 nucleotides read TGCAGTGCTACCCACACTGAGAACACTGAAGCTTTCTTT. As protein: CSATHTENTEAFF.

This clonotype was detected only once. The CDR3 coding sequence is TGCAGCGTTAAGCGGGGGGGAACGGATACGCAGTATTTT. It translates to CSVKRGGTDTQYF. The chain carries TRBV29-1 and TRBJ2-3; 10 bases match TRBD2. Trimming cost V 5 bases and J 6 bases; bases outside gene matches: 5. The CDR3 has 13 amino acids. CDR1 SQVTM and CDR2 ANQGSEA come from the germline V gene.

The chain has TRBV20-1 and TRBJ1-2; D ambiguous. The CDR3 is 13 residues long. Trimming pared 0 bases from V and 3 bases from J, leaving 8 bases between. Looked up from germline, CDR1 is DFQATT and CDR2 is SNEGSKA (reference sequence). CDR3: CSARDWSDYGYTF. The CDR3 nucleotides are TGCAGTGCTAGAGATTGGAGCGACTATGGCTACACCTTC.

CDR3 nucleotide sequence: TGCGCCAGCACTCACAGCGAGAATAGCATTCAGTACTTC. It yields the protein CASTHSENSIQYF. The V call is TRBV5-1, the J call TRBJ2-4; D gene uncertain. The CDR3 is 13 residues long. CDR1 SGHRS and CDR2 YFSETQ come from the germline V gene. The V gene lost 6 bases and the J gene lost 9 bases, with 16 bases spanning the gap.

This clonotype came up once. The V and J genes are TRBV27 and TRBJ1-5; TRBD1 might be the D (5 bases). This CDR3 has 14 amino acids. Germline V gene sequence: CDR1 MNHEY, CDR2 SMNVEV (reference sequence). Trimming stripped 5 bases from V and 4 bases from J, with 12 bases between. The CDR3: CASSPQVQNQPQHF. CDR3 nucleotides: TGTGCCAGCAGTCCACAGGTCCAAAATCAGCCCCAGCATTTT.

This clonotype was observed a single time. This chain uses TRBV12-3 or TRBV12-4 with TRBJ2-7; 8 bases fit TRBD1. J gave up 11 bases and V 5 bases, and 11 bases lay outside the gene matches. CDR3 length: 13 amino acids. The CDR3 DNA is TGTGCCAGCAGTCCGGACAGGGAATGGGTAAAGTACTTC. As protein: CASSPDREWVKYF.

The V call is TRBV7-9, the J call TRBJ1-1; a weak D match, TRBD1 (5 bases). The CDR3 runs 13 residues. V was shortened by 11 bases and J by 0 bases, with 13 bases between the two germline ends. Looked up from germline, CDR1 is SEHNR and CDR2 is FQNEAQ (reference sequence). The CDR3 spells CAGQTVMNTEAFF. CDR3 bases: TGTGCCGGCCAGACAGTGATGAACACTGAAGCTTTCTTT.

This chain uses TRBV5-1 with TRBJ2-7; TRBD1 might be the D (6 bases). V was shortened by 3 bases and J by 3 bases, with 13 bases between the two germline ends. CDR1 and CDR2 from the germline V gene are SGHRS and YFSETQ. The CDR3 consists of 14 residues. The DNA of the CDR3 is TGCGCCAGCAGCTCCGGGACATTCCTCTACGAGCAGTACTTC. It codes for CASSSGTFLYEQYF.

The rearrangement uses TRBV25-1 and TRBJ2-7, with 9 bases identical to TRBD1. CDR3 size: 14 residues. J was trimmed by 6 bases and V by 5 bases; bases with no gene match: 8. Germline-derived CDR1 and CDR2 are MGHDK and SYGVNS. CDR3 in amino acids: CASSPRDRDGEQYF. Here the CDR3 DNA reads TGTGCCAGCAGTCCCCGGGACAGGGACGGCGAGCAGTACTTC.

The V gene is TRBV12-3 or TRBV12-4, the J gene TRBJ2-2, with D possibly TRBD1 on 6 matching bases. V lost 5 bases, J lost 5 bases, and 9 bases lay in between. This CDR3 is 13 amino acids long. The CDR3 sequence is CASSRTATGELFF. CDR3 DNA: TGTGCCAGCAGTCGGACAGCAACCGGGGAGCTGTTTTTT.

V gene TRBV5-1 combines with J gene TRBJ1-2; D might be TRBD1 (5 bases). V was cut by 7 bases and J by 2 bases, with 12 bases left in between. This CDR3 comprises 13 residues. From germline, CDR1 is SGHRS and CDR2 YFSETQ. CDR3 amino acids: CASLPGGNYGYTF. CDR3 DNA sequence: TGCGCCAGCCTCCCCGGGGGGAACTATGGCTACACCTTC.

The V gene is TRBV3-1, the J gene TRBJ2-5, with D hard to call. In germline, CDR1 is LGHDT, CDR2 YNNKEL (reference sequence). The CDR3 totals 12 residues. Trimming cost V 4 bases and J 5 bases, with 8 bases left between them. The DNA for the CDR3 is TGTGCCAGCAGCCCGGCGCGGGAGACCCAGTACTTC. Encoded protein: CASSPARETQYF.

The chain combines TRBV20-1 with TRBJ1-1, with 7 positions matching TRBD1. J lost 4 bases, V lost 5 bases, and 13 bases had no gene match. Germline V gene lookup returns CDR1 DFQATT and CDR2 SNEGSKA (reference sequence). The CDR3 length is 15 residues. The CDR3 sequence is CSAPRGHGGGTEAFF. CDR3 sequence (DNA): TGCAGTGCTCCAAGGGGGCACGGGGGTGGCACTGAAGCTTTCTTT.

The chain couples TRBV24-1 to TRBJ2-1; no definite D call. The CDR3 spans 16 residues. Germline values: CDR1 KGHDR, CDR2 SFDVKD. Trimming pared 3 bases from V and 4 bases from J, leaving 15 bases between. CDR3 region: CATSDVDGPGYNEQFF. The CDR3, as DNA: TGTGCCACCAGTGATGTAGACGGACCCGGATACAATGAGCAGTTCTTC.

This chain links TRBV3-1 with TRBJ2-4; 8 bases fit TRBD1. Germline-derived CDR1 and CDR2 are LGHDT and YNNKEL (reference sequence). The CDR3 is made up of 16 amino acids. V shed 3 bases, J shed 0 bases, and the junction held 4 bases outside the gene matches. In DNA, the CDR3 is TGTGCCAGCAGCCATCCGGACAGGGCAGCCAAAAACATTCAGTACTTC. Translating gives CASSHPDRAAKNIQYF.

This rearrangement joins TRBV20-1 to TRBJ2-1; maybe TRBD1 (6 bases). The CDR3 loop spans 11 amino acids. Trimming cost V 5 bases and J 6 bases, with 8 bases left between them. Germline loops: CDR1 DFQATT, CDR2 SNEGSKA (reference sequence). In nucleotides, the CDR3 is TGCAGTGCTGGACAGCCCAATGAGCAGTTCTTC. Its protein is CSAGQPNEQFF.

The CDR3 bases are TGTGCCAGCTCACAATACACCGGGGAGCTGTTTTTT. Translation gives CASSQYTGELFF. This rearrangement joins TRBV18 to TRBJ2-2; D unclear. V was cut by 4 bases and J by 3 bases, with 3 bases left in between. The CDR3 is made up of 12 amino acids. Per germline, CDR1 KGHSH and CDR2 LQKENI.

The rearrangement joins TRBV5-1 to TRBJ2-6; D may be TRBD1 (5 bases). Germline V lookup: CDR1 SGHRS, CDR2 YFSETQ. The V end lost 2 bases, the J end lost 1 base, and 16 bases lay between the germline ends. The CDR3 covers 18 residues. CDR3 region: CASSFSQGLGSGANVLTF. The DNA of the CDR3 is TGCGCCAGCAGCTTCTCGCAGGGCCTAGGTTCTGGGGCCAACGTCCTGACTTTC.

This sequence joins TRBV18 and TRBJ1-1; D not certain. Germline CDR1 reads KGHSH; CDR2 reads LQKENI. V dropped 5 bases and J dropped 3 bases, with 13 bases sitting between them. The CDR3 sequence is 14 residues long. CDR3 sequence (DNA): TGTGCCAGCTCAACACAGCTGGTGGACACTGAAGCTTTCTTT. Encoded protein: CASSTQLVDTEAFF. The variable domain in full, completed from reference TRBV18 and TRBJ1-1, reads NAGVMQNPRHLVRRRGQEARLRCSPMKGHSHVYWYRQLPEEGLKFMVYLQKENIIDESGMPKERFSAEFPKEGPSILRIQQVVRGDSAAYFCASSTQLVDTEAFFGQGTRLTVV.

V and J are TRBV5-1 and TRBJ2-1, with 9 positions matching TRBD2. The CDR3 sequence is 14 residues long. Germline V gene sequence: CDR1 SGHRS, CDR2 YFSETQ. The V gene end was trimmed by 0 bases and the J gene end by 5 bases; junction bases not matched to a gene: 0. In DNA form, the CDR3 reads TGCGCCAGCAGCTTGGCTAGCGGGAACAATGAGCAGTTCTTC. It codes for CASSLASGNNEQFF. Supplemented by reference TRBV5-1 and TRBJ2-1, the full variable domain reads KAGVTQTPRYLIKTRGQQVTLSCSPISGHRSVSWYQQTPGQGLQFLFEYFSETQRNKGNFPGRFSGRQFSNSRSEMNVSTLELGDSALYLCASSLASGNNEQFFGPGTRLTVL.

The chain is built from TRBV20-1 and TRBJ2-1; tentatively, D is TRBD2 (6 bases). CDR3 length: 13 residues. Germline assignment: CDR1 DFQATT and CDR2 SNEGSKA (reference sequence). Trimming took 3 bases from V and 2 from J, leaving 8 bases between them. The CDR3 DNA reads as TGCAGTGCTAGGCGGGAAACCTACAATGAGCAGTTCTTC. Translation gives CSARRETYNEQFF.

The chain uses TRBV20-1 and TRBJ2-4; D could derive from TRBD1 or TRBD2 (5 bases each). The V and J ends lost 0 bases and 8 bases respectively, with 14 bases between them. Germline-derived CDR1 and CDR2 are DFQATT and SNEGSKA (reference sequence). The length of the CDR3 is 14 residues. The CDR3 nucleotides read TGCAGTGCTAGAGAATCAGGGACGAGGTACATTCAGTACTTC. Translating it yields CSARESGTRYIQYF.

This rearrangement joins TRBV15 to TRBJ2-2; D possibly corresponds to TRBD1 (6 bases). This CDR3 is 16 amino acids long. Trimming took 0 bases from V and 3 from J, leaving 11 bases between them. Germline CDR1 is LNHNV and CDR2 is YYDKDF (reference sequence). CDR3 sequence reads: CATSREGGSYTGELFF. CDR3 nucleotides: TGTGCCACCAGCAGAGAAGGGGGTTCGTACACCGGGGAGCTGTTTTTT.